Listed below are T cell receptor beta chains from one sample, sequenced in a study of blood T cell repertoires in COVID-19. Profiled with immunoSEQ multiplex PCR; TCRdb holds only in-frame clones, not every one. The sample includes 200,000 to 250,000 clones, about 90% of them seen just once. Material: peripheral blood. The receptors come from a man aged 25-45 years with COVID-19, enrolled during active disease. Each CDR3 is given with its conserved first and last residue. D genes are given only for firm matches. Rows give clone size only sometimes, using once, few, many, or a class for an expanded clone.

TRBV6-1	-	TRBD2	TRBJ2-2	16	TGTGCCAGCAGTGACTTTGGGGGGGCGAACACCGGGGAGCTGTTTTTT	CASSDFGGANTGELFF
TRBV18	-	-	TRBJ2-1	12	TGTGCCAGCTCACCAGATAGGGGTGAGCAGTTCTTC	CASSPDRGEQFF
TRBV3-1/TRBV3-2	-	TRBD1	TRBJ1-3	15	TGTGCCAGCAGCCAAGAACAGGGGGCTGGAAACACCATATATTTT	CASSQEQGAGNTIYF
TRBV6-5	-	-	TRBJ1-4	14	TGTGCCAGCGCTGCTACACAGGCTAATGAAAAACTGTTTTTT	CASAATQANEKLFF
TRBV4-1	-	TRBD1	TRBJ1-2	13	TGCGCCAGCAGCCAAGAACAGGGGTATGGCTACACCTTC	CASSQEQGYGYTF
TRBV2	-	TRBD1	TRBJ1-3	14	TGTGCCAGCACAGACAGGGCGTCTGGAAACACCATATATTTT	CASTDRASGNTIYF
TRBV27	-	-	TRBJ1-2	16	TGTGCCAGCACTACCTCCGGGGGGCGTAAGAACTATGGCTACACCTTC	CASTTSGGRKNYGYTF
TRBV5-1	-	TRBD2	TRBJ2-1	15	TGCGCCAGCAGCTTGGCTAGCGGGGGTATAGTTGAGCAGTTCTTC	CASSLASGGIVEQFF
TRBV21-1	-	-	TRBJ1-5	16	TGTGCCAGCAGCAAAGCAGCGGGGGGGAACAATCAGCCCCAGCATTTT	CASSKAAGGNNQPQHF
TRBV19	-	TRBD1	TRBJ2-5	15	TGTGCCAGTAGTATGACAGGGCCATGGAGGGAGACCCAGTACTTC	CASSMTGPWRETQYF
TRBV6-5	-	-	TRBJ1-2	14	TGTGCCAGCAGTTACGGAGGGGATGGCTATGGCTACACCTTC	CASSYGGDGYGYTF
TRBV7-3	once	TRBD1	TRBJ2-2	16	TGTGCCAGCAGCTTTATGGGACAGGGGGAAAACGGGGAGCTGTTTTTT	CASSFMGQGENGELFF
TRBV5-1	-	-	TRBJ2-7	14	TGCGCCAGCAGCTTGGCCCCTACCTCCGTAGAGCAGTACTTC	CASSLAPTSVEQYF
TRBV19	-	-	TRBJ1-2	14	TGTGCCAGTAGTATAGATCATGGGCAATATGGCTACACCTTC	CASSIDHGQYGYTF
TRBV6-6	-	-	TRBJ2-3	13	TGTGCCAGCAGGCCTCGGGGCACAGATACGCAGTATTTT	CASRPRGTDTQYF
TRBV2	-	TRBD1	TRBJ2-7	14	TGTGCCAGCAAAAGGACAGGGAGCTCCTACGAGCAGTACTTC	CASKRTGSSYEQYF
TRBV25-1	-	-	TRBJ2-5	15	TGTGCCAGCAGCAAGAATTGGGCCGGACAAGAGACCCAGTACTTC	CASSKNWAGQETQYF
TRBV6-4	-	TRBD1	TRBJ2-7	15	TGTGCCAGCAGTGAGGGGACAGGTAGCTCCTACGAGCAGTACTTC	CASSEGTGSSYEQYF
TRBV7-9	-	-	TRBJ2-2	15	TGTGCCAGCAGCCCGGGGGACAGCTCCCGCGGGGAGCTGTTTTTT	CASSPGDSSRGELFF
TRBV12-5	-	TRBD1	TRBJ1-3	15	TGTGCTAGTGGTTTAGGACAGGGCTCTGGAAACACCATATATTTT	CASGLGQGSGNTIYF
TRBV7-9	once	-	TRBJ1-1	16	TGTGCCAGCAGCCCCCGACAGAGGCCCATGAACACTGAAGCTTTCTTT	CASSPRQRPMNTEAFF
TRBV30	once	TRBD1	TRBJ2-3	14	TGTGCCTGGAGGGATACAGGGGGCGCAGATACGCAGTATTTT	CAWRDTGGADTQYF
TRBV9	once	TRBD1	TRBJ2-7	15	TGTGCCAGCAGCCCGACGGACAGGGGGCTTAACGAGCAGTACTTC	CASSPTDRGLNEQYF
TRBV5-4	-	-	TRBJ2-7	14	TGTGCCAGCAGACGGGGGACAGAGCAAAACGAGCAGTACTTC	CASRRGTEQNEQYF